These T cell receptor beta chains were read from a single sample in a study of blood T cell repertoires in COVID-19. Data came from immunoSEQ multiplex PCR; TCRdb stores just in-frame clones and leaves some out. The table records about 200,000 clones, around four fifths of them present only once. The sample taken for sequencing was peripheral blood. The origin of the receptors is a human donor in a cohort sampled during active COVID-19. Each CDR3 is given with its conserved first and last residue. A D gene is named only where the DNA matches it firmly.

j_call: TRBJ1-2; v_call: TRBV7-9; d_call: TRBD1; cdr3_aa: CASRPNLTGNYGYTF
j_call: TRBJ2-1; v_call: TRBV2; d_call: TRBD1; cdr3_aa: CASSEGRTGNEQFF
j_call: TRBJ2-1; v_call: TRBV5-1; d_call: TRBD2; cdr3_aa: CATMRTSGSNEQFF
j_call: TRBJ2-1; v_call: TRBV5-1; d_call: TRBD2; cdr3_aa: CASSYLAGEAYNEQFF
j_call: TRBJ2-1; v_call: TRBV7-9; d_call: NA; cdr3_aa: CASSSIKTVGTNNEQFF
j_call: TRBJ2-1; v_call: TRBV5-1; d_call: NA; cdr3_aa: CASSLVSRNEQFF
j_call: TRBJ1-4; v_call: TRBV5-1; d_call: NA; cdr3_aa: CASSPSYSATNEKLFF
j_call: TRBJ2-5; v_call: TRBV4-2; d_call: TRBD2; cdr3_aa: CASSQEAGTPRYETQYF
j_call: TRBJ2-7; v_call: TRBV2; d_call: NA; cdr3_aa: CASSEYQGGSHEQYF
j_call: TRBJ1-6; v_call: TRBV6-1; d_call: TRBD1; cdr3_aa: CASSEGQGSSPLHF
j_call: TRBJ1-6; v_call: TRBV5-1; d_call: NA; cdr3_aa: CASSLGQNSPLHF
j_call: TRBJ1-5; v_call: TRBV4-1; d_call: NA; cdr3_aa: CASSQEPGNQPQHF
j_call: TRBJ1-1; v_call: TRBV9; d_call: NA; cdr3_aa: CASSVAGRPTEAFF
j_call: TRBJ2-5; v_call: TRBV2; d_call: NA; cdr3_aa: CASKIAEQETQYF
j_call: TRBJ1-6; v_call: TRBV6-5; d_call: TRBD1; cdr3_aa: CASWRQGDSPLHF
j_call: TRBJ2-1; v_call: TRBV18; d_call: NA; cdr3_aa: CASSPWKQTLPYNEQFF
j_call: TRBJ2-3; v_call: TRBV11-2; d_call: TRBD1; cdr3_aa: CASSRDRREDTQYF
j_call: TRBJ2-3; v_call: TRBV5-1; d_call: TRBD1; cdr3_aa: CASSWTGGVPDTQYF
j_call: TRBJ2-5; v_call: TRBV12-3/TRBV12-4; d_call: NA; cdr3_aa: CASSLDKQETQYF
j_call: TRBJ1-6; v_call: TRBV5-1; d_call: NA; cdr3_aa: CASSFRVSNSPLHF
j_call: TRBJ1-1; v_call: TRBV3-1/TRBV3-2; d_call: NA; cdr3_aa: CASSQEEVTEAFF
j_call: TRBJ2-2; v_call: TRBV6-6; d_call: TRBD1; cdr3_aa: CASSSRTGTTGELFF
j_call: TRBJ2-3; v_call: TRBV7-2; d_call: NA; cdr3_aa: CASSGLASTDTQYF
j_call: TRBJ2-5; v_call: TRBV3-1/TRBV3-2; d_call: TRBD1; cdr3_aa: CASSDLVGTGQETQYF
j_call: TRBJ1-2; v_call: TRBV5-1; d_call: TRBD1; cdr3_aa: CASSHGDREYGYTF
j_call: TRBJ1-3; v_call: TRBV2; d_call: NA; cdr3_aa: CARTKPGRGSGNTIYF
j_call: TRBJ1-5; v_call: TRBV2; d_call: TRBD1; cdr3_aa: CASSARQGLGQPQHF